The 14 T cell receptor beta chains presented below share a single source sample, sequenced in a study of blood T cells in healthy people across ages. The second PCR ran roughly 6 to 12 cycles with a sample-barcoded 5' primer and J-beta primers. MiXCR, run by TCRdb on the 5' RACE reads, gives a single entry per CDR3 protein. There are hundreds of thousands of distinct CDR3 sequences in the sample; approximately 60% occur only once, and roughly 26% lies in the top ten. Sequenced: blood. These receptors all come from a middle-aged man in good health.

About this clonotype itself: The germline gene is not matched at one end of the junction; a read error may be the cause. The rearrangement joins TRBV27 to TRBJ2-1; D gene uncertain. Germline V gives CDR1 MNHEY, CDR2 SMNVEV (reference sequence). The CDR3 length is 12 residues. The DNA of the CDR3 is TGTGCCAGCAGTCCTCGTTCCAATGGGCAGTTCTTC. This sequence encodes CASSPRSNGQFF.

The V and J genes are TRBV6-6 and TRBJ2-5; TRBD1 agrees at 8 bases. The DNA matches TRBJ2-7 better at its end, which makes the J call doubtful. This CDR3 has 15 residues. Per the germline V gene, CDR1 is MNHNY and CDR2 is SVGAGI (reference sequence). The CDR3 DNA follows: TGTGCCAGCAGTTACTCGACAGGGGACCCTTACGAGCAGTACTTC. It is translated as CASSYSTGDPYEQYF.

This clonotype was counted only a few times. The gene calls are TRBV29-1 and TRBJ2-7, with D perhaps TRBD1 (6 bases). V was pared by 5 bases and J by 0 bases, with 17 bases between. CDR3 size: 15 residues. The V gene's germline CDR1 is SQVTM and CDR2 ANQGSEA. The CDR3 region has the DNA TGCAGCGTTTCGAGTTTTCAGGGGTTCTCCTACGAGCAGTACTTC. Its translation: CSVSSFQGFSYEQYF.

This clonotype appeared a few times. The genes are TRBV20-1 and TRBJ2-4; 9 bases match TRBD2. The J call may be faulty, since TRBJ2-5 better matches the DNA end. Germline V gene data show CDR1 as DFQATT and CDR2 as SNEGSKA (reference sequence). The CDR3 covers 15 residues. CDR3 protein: CSARSASGDQETQYF. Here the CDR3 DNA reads TGCAGTGCTAGGTCGGCTAGCGGGGACCAAGAGACCCAGTACTTC.

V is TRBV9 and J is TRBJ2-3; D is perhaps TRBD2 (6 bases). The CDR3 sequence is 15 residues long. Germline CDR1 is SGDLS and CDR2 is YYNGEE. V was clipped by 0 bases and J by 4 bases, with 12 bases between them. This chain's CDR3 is CASSVDGGNSDTQYF. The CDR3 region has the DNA TGTGCCAGCAGCGTAGACGGGGGAAACTCAGATACGCAGTATTTT.

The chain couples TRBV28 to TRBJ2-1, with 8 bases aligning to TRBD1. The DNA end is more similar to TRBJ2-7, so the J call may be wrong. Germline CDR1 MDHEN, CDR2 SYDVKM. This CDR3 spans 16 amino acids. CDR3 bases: TGTGCCAGCGCCTTCAGGGGGCAGGGGGCCTACAATGAGCAGTACTTC. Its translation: CASAFRGQGAYNEQYF.

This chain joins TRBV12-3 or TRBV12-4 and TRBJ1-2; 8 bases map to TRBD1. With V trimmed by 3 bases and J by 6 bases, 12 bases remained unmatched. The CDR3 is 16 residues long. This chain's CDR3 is CASSFDGGDRGNGYTF. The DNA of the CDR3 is TGTGCCAGCAGTTTCGATGGGGGTGACAGGGGCAATGGCTACACCTTC.

CDR3 coding DNA: TGCGCCAGCAGCGCTTTCGGAGACACCACGGCCGCCGGGGAGCTGTTTTTT. Translated, it gives CASSAFGDTTAAGELFF. This rearrangement joins TRBV4-3 to TRBJ2-2; D gene uncertain. V was trimmed by 5 bases and J by 6 bases, leaving 22 bases between them. CDR3 length: 17 amino acids. Per germline, CDR1 LGHNA and CDR2 YSLEER.

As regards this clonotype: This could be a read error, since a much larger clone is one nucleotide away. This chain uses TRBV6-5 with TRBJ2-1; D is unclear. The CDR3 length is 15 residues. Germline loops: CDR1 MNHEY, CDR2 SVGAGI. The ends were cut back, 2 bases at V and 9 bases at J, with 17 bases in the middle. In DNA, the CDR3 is TGTGCCAGCAGTTACGATCCTCTACCCCACAGTGAGCAGTTCTTC. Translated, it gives CASSYDPLPHSEQFF.

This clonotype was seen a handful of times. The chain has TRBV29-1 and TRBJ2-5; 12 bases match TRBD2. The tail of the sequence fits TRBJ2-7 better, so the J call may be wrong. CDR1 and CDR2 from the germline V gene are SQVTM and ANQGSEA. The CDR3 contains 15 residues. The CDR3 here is CSVGRLAGGPHEQYF. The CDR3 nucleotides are TGCAGCGTTGGTAGGCTAGCGGGAGGGCCTCACGAGCAGTACTTC.

The CDR3 bases are TGCGCCACCCTAGCGGGCACCGGGGAGCTGTTTTTT. This codes for CATLAGTGELFF. The V call is TRBV5-1, the J call TRBJ2-2; 8 nucleotides agree with TRBD2. V shed 9 bases, J shed 4 bases, and the junction held 2 bases outside the gene matches. Germline values: CDR1 SGHRS, CDR2 YFSETQ. There are 12 residues in the CDR3.

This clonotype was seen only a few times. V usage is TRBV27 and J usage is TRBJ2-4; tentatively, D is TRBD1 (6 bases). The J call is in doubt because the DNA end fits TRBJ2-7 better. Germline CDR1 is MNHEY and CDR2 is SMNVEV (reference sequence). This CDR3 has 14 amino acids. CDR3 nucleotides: TGTGCCAGCAGTTTTGCAGGGGCGGTGTACGAGCAGTACTTC. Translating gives CASSFAGAVYEQYF.

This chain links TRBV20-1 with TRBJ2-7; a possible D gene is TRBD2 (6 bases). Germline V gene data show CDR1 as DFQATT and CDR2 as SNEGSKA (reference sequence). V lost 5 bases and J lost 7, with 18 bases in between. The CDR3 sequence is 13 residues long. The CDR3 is CSAFRDAGGEQYF. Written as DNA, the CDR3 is TGCAGTGCTTTCCGGGACGCCGGGGGTGAGCAGTACTTC.

CDR3 nucleotide sequence: TGTGCCAGCAGCTCCTTGACGAGCGGGAGGGTAATCTACGAGCAGTACTTC. Translation gives CASSSLTSGRVIYEQYF. The rearrangement uses TRBV7-2 and TRBJ2-7; 10 bases line up with TRBD2. With 4 bases clipped from V and 3 bases from J, the junction kept 12 bases outside the gene matches. The CDR3 contains 17 residues. From germline, CDR1 is SGHTA and CDR2 FQGNSA. The full variable domain, with the rest looked up from reference TRBV7-2 and TRBJ2-7, is GAGVSQSPSNKVTEKGKDVELRCDPISGHTALYWYRQSLGQGLEFLIYFQGNSAPDKSGLPSDRFSAERTGGSVSTLTIQRTQQEDSAVYLCASSSLTSGRVIYEQYFGPGTRLTVT.